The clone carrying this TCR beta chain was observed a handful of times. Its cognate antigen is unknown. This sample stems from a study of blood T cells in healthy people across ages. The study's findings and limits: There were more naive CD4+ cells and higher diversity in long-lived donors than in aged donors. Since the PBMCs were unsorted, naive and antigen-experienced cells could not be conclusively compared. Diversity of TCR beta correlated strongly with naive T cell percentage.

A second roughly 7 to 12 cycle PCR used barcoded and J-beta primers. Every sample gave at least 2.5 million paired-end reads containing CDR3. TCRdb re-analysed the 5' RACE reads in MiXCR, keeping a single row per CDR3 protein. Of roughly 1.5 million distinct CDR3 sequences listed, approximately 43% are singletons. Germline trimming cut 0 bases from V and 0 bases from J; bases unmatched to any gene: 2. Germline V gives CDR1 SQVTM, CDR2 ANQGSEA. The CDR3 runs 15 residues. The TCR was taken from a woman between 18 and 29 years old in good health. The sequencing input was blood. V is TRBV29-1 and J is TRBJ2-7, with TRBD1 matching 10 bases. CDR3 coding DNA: TGCAGCGTTGAAGAGGGGACAGGGGTCTCCTACGAGCAGTACTTC. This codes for CSVEEGTGVSYEQYF.